A selection of T cell receptor beta chains follows, all from one sample in a study of cytomegalovirus exposure and HLA in healthy donors. TCRdb's table, derived via immunoSEQ multiplex PCR, lists solely in-frame clones and lacks some. Seen here are roughly 140,000 clones, roughly 80% observed once, and the top ten hold 2.5%. Sequenced sample: PBMCs. The receptor source for this set is a boy under 10 years old in good health and CMV-seronegative. The CDR3 runs from the conserved cysteine through the conserved F or W. The order of the fields is clone size, V gene, J gene, D gene, CDR3 protein, CDR3 DNA. D genes are given only for firm matches. The size field is filled for only some rows; it gives once, few, many or a size class.

NA	TRBV28	TRBJ1-2	NA	CASSPLGVPANYGYTF	TGTGCCAGCAGTCCCCTCGGGGTGCCAGCTAACTATGGCTACACCTTC
once	TRBV28	TRBJ2-7	NA	CASSPGASYEQYF	TGTGCCAGCAGCCCAGGGGCGAGCTACGAGCAGTACTTC
NA	TRBV5-1	TRBJ2-1	TRBD2	CASSLELRGRYNEQFF	TGCGCCAGCAGCTTGGAACTGCGGGGGAGGTACAATGAGCAGTTCTTC
NA	TRBV5-1	TRBJ1-1	NA	CASSPRLDTEAFF	TGCGCCAGCTCCCCGCGACTTGACACTGAAGCTTTCTTT
NA	TRBV5-1	TRBJ2-1	NA	CASSWRGGEQFF	TGCGCCAGCAGCTGGAGGGGGGGAGAGCAGTTCTTC
NA	TRBV7-9	TRBJ2-1	NA	CASSLVRREQFF	TGTGCCAGCAGCTTAGTTCGGCGGGAGCAGTTCTTC
few	TRBV2	TRBJ1-5	TRBD1	CASKGTDRAGQPQHF	TGTGCCAGCAAGGGGACCGACAGGGCCGGTCAGCCCCAGCATTTT
NA	TRBV9	TRBJ2-7	NA	CASSVAPPLSPPYEQYF	TGTGCCAGCAGCGTAGCTCCCCCGCTGAGCCCGCCATACGAGCAGTACTTC
NA	TRBV15	TRBJ2-7	TRBD1	CATSTNRGSYEQYF	TGTGCCACCAGCACCAACAGGGGATCCTACGAGCAGTACTTC
NA	TRBV6-1	TRBJ1-1	TRBD1	CASTNQGAQVTEAFF	TGTGCCAGTACAAACCAGGGGGCTCAAGTCACTGAAGCTTTCTTT
NA	TRBV7-8	TRBJ2-1	TRBD2	CASSSLGLAGGVPYNEQFF	TGTGCCAGCAGCTCACTCGGACTAGCGGGAGGAGTTCCCTACAATGAGCAGTTCTTC
NA	TRBV30	TRBJ2-7	TRBD1	CAWSDRGPPGEQYF	TGTGCCTGGAGCGACAGGGGGCCCCCCGGCGAGCAGTACTTC
NA	TRBV4-1	TRBJ2-7	NA	CASSGRSAGKAYEQYF	TGCGCCAGCAGCGGACGAAGCGCGGGGAAGGCGTACGAGCAGTACTTC
once	TRBV6-4	TRBJ2-1	TRBD2	CASSRVGGVSSYNEQFF	TGTGCCAGCAGTAGAGTGGGGGGGGTTAGCTCCTACAATGAGCAGTTCTTC
once	TRBV12-5	TRBJ1-1	NA	CATQTLNTEAFF	TGTGCTACCCAGACATTGAACACTGAAGCTTTCTTT
NA	TRBV6-5	TRBJ1-4	NA	CASSYWGGEKLFF	TGTGCCAGCAGTTATTGGGGGGGTGAAAAACTGTTTTTT
NA	TRBV19	TRBJ1-5	NA	CASSIDLSIASPQHF	TGTGCCAGTAGTATAGATCTATCGATCGCGTCGCCCCAGCATTTT
NA	TRBV7-9	TRBJ2-3	TRBD1	CASSSRQGTSTDTQYF	TGTGCCAGCAGCTCCCGACAGGGAACTAGCACAGATACGCAGTATTTT
NA	TRBV6-5	TRBJ2-7	NA	CASSYGRGPTPYEQYF	TGTGCCAGCAGCTACGGCCGAGGGCCTACTCCCTACGAGCAGTACTTC
NA	TRBV19	TRBJ1-1	NA	CASSIVAQAGSTEAFF	TGTGCCAGTAGTATAGTCGCCCAGGCCGGGAGCACTGAAGCTTTCTTT
NA	TRBV27	TRBJ1-1	TRBD1	CASSPIQGAIYTEAFF	TGTGCCAGCAGTCCGATACAGGGGGCGATATATACTGAAGCTTTCTTT
once	TRBV27	TRBJ1-1	NA	CASSLSRRAPEAFF	TGTGCCAGCAGTTTATCGCGCAGGGCGCCTGAAGCTTTCTTT
NA	TRBV5-8	TRBJ1-5	TRBD1	CASSFSDRAYQPQHF	TGTGCCAGCAGCTTCTCTGACAGGGCCTATCAGCCCCAGCATTTT
NA	TRBV11-2	TRBJ1-5	TRBD1	CASSPTGQGGQPQHF	TGTGCCAGCAGCCCAACGGGACAGGGAGGTCAGCCCCAGCATTTT
NA	TRBV28	TRBJ1-6	NA	CASWGQGPLHF	TGTGCCAGCTGGGGCCAGGGACCCCTCCACTTT
NA	TRBV27	TRBJ2-5	TRBD1	CASSLFPNRGLVLETQYF	TGTGCCAGCAGTTTATTCCCTAACAGGGGGCTTGTGTTAGAGACCCAGTACTTC
once	TRBV5-6	TRBJ2-7	TRBD2	CASSSIGGSSYEQYF	TGTGCCAGCAGCTCAATTGGCGGGAGTTCCTACGAGCAGTACTTC
NA	TRBV6-4	TRBJ1-4	NA	CASSDSGRRGEKLFF	TGTGCCAGCAGTGACTCGGGCAGGAGGGGTGAAAAACTGTTTTTT
NA	TRBV2	TRBJ1-2	TRBD1	CASRTTGMNYGYTF	TGTGCCAGCAGGACGACAGGGATGAACTATGGCTACACCTTC
NA	TRBV7-9	TRBJ1-4	TRBD1	CASSRDRVEEKLFF	TGTGCCAGCAGCCGGGACAGGGTAGAGGAAAAACTGTTTTTT
NA	TRBV30	TRBJ2-1	NA	CAQTAWGGAEQFF	TGTGCCCAGACAGCGTGGGGGGGGGCGGAGCAGTTCTTC
once	TRBV5-6	TRBJ2-1	NA	CASSLMDSSYNEQFF	TGTGCCAGCAGCTTGATGGACAGCTCCTACAATGAGCAGTTCTTC
NA	TRBV29-1	TRBJ2-2	NA	CSVESRVNTGELFF	TGCAGCGTTGAATCCAGGGTGAACACCGGGGAGCTGTTTTTT
NA	TRBV4-1	TRBJ1-1	TRBD1	CASSPRDRGEAFF	TGCGCCAGCAGCCCCCGGGACAGGGGTGAAGCTTTCTTT
NA	TRBV10-1	TRBJ2-2	NA	CASSEPGPAGELFF	TGCGCCAGCAGTGAACCAGGGCCGGCCGGGGAGCTGTTTTTT
NA	TRBV4-1	TRBJ1-5	NA	CASSQGVLINQPQHF	TGCGCCAGCAGCCAAGGCGTTCTGATCAATCAGCCCCAGCATTTT
NA	TRBV6-6	TRBJ2-2	TRBD1	CASSPRDRVTGELFF	TGTGCCAGCAGCCCCAGGGACAGGGTCACCGGGGAGCTGTTTTTT
NA	TRBV5-6	TRBJ2-2	NA	CASRRTANTGELFF	TGTGCCAGCAGAAGGACAGCGAACACCGGGGAGCTGTTTTTT
few	TRBV6-1	TRBJ1-5	NA	CASSEATGSQPQHF	TGTGCCAGCAGTGAAGCAACAGGAAGTCAGCCCCAGCATTTT
NA	TRBV27	TRBJ2-6	TRBD1	CASSSPGQGYTGANVLTF	TGTGCCAGCAGTTCACCGGGACAGGGATACACTGGGGCCAACGTCCTGACTTTC
NA	TRBV29-1	TRBJ2-2	NA	CSVEPVAGELFF	TGCAGCGTTGAACCGGTTGCCGGGGAGCTGTTTTTT
NA	TRBV27	TRBJ2-1	TRBD2	CASSLGSSGRSSSYNEQFF	TGTGCCAGCAGTTTAGGGTCTAGCGGGAGGTCAAGCTCCTACAATGAGCAGTTCTTC
few	TRBV4-3	TRBJ2-5	NA	CASSQDLLQRGETQYF	TGCGCCAGCAGCCAAGATCTCCTGCAAAGGGGTGAGACCCAGTACTTC
NA	TRBV19	TRBJ2-7	TRBD1	CASSIAGDRAYEQYF	TGTGCCAGTAGTATAGCTGGGGACAGGGCCTACGAGCAGTACTTC
NA	TRBV7-8	TRBJ2-1	NA	CASSWSGSYNEQFF	TGTGCCAGCAGCTGGAGCGGGTCGTACAATGAGCAGTTCTTC
NA	TRBV10-3	TRBJ1-1	NA	CAISDFIRERMNTEAFF	TGTGCCATCAGTGACTTTATCAGAGAGCGTATGAACACTGAAGCTTTCTTT
NA	TRBV28	TRBJ2-7	TRBD2	CASSPPNVRTGTSGYEQYF	TGTGCCAGCAGTCCCCCCAACGTACGGACCGGGACTAGCGGGTACGAGCAGTACTTC
NA	TRBV7-9	TRBJ1-1	TRBD1	CASSLAQGPTEAFF	TGTGCCAGCAGCTTAGCACAGGGGCCCACTGAAGCTTTCTTT
NA	TRBV7-9	TRBJ2-1	TRBD2	CASSPAGANEQFF	TGTGCCAGCAGTCCAGCGGGAGCCAATGAGCAGTTCTTC
NA	TRBV9	TRBJ1-3	TRBD1	CASSDHGTGSGNTIYF	TGTGCCAGCAGCGACCACGGGACAGGGTCTGGAAACACCATATATTTT
NA	TRBV28	TRBJ2-3	TRBD1	CASSVNRGGTDTQYF	TGTGCCAGCAGTGTAAACAGGGGGGGCACAGATACGCAGTATTTT
NA	TRBV27	TRBJ1-5	NA	CASSLGQRDLYSNQPQHF	TGTGCCAGCAGTTTAGGACAGAGAGACCTCTATAGCAATCAGCCCCAGCATTTT
NA	TRBV11-3	TRBJ1-1	TRBD1	CASSSRQGAEAFF	TGTGCCAGCAGCTCCCGACAGGGGGCTGAAGCTTTCTTT
NA	TRBV6-1	TRBJ2-3	NA	CASSTTEPDTQYF	TGTGCCAGCAGTACCACCGAGCCAGATACGCAGTATTTT
NA	TRBV10-3	TRBJ1-1	TRBD1	CAIRLTGDDRYTEAFF	TGTGCCATCAGATTGACAGGGGATGATAGGTACACTGAAGCTTTCTTT
NA	TRBV30	TRBJ2-3	NA	CAWSSGVTDTQYF	TGTGCCTGGAGTTCGGGGGTTACAGATACGCAGTATTTT
NA	TRBV7-2	TRBJ2-2	TRBD2	CASSLVGGRATGELFF	TGTGCCAGCAGCTTAGTCGGCGGGAGGGCCACCGGGGAGCTGTTTTTT
NA	TRBV2	TRBJ2-3	TRBD2	CASSSGLAGTTDTQYF	TGTGCCAGCAGTTCAGGACTAGCGGGGACCACAGATACGCAGTATTTT
NA	TRBV6-1	TRBJ2-7	NA	CASSELPVSSGLIFSYEQYF	TGTGCCAGCAGTGAGTTGCCGGTCTCCTCAGGGCTAATCTTTTCCTACGAGCAGTACTTC
few	TRBV19	TRBJ2-2	TRBD2	CASSIGSGSGELFF	TGTGCCAGTAGTATAGGTAGCGGGAGCGGGGAGCTGTTTTTT